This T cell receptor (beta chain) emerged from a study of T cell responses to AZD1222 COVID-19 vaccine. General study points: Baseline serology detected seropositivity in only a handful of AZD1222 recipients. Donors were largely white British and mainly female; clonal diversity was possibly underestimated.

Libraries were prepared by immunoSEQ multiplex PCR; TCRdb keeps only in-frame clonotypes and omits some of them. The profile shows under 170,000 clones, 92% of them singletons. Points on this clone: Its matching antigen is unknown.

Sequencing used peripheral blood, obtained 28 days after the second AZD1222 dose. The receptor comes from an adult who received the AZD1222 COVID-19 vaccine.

The chain's CDR3 is CASSQNSGSVGEKLFF. CDR3 nucleotide sequence: TGCGCCAGCAGCCAAAATTCCGGGTCGGTGGGGGAAAAACTGTTTTTT. The genes are TRBV4-3 and TRBJ1-4; D is uncertain. Trimming took 2 bases from V and 8 from J, leaving 18 bases between them. The CDR3 has 16 amino acids. Germline CDR1 LGHNA, CDR2 YSLEER.